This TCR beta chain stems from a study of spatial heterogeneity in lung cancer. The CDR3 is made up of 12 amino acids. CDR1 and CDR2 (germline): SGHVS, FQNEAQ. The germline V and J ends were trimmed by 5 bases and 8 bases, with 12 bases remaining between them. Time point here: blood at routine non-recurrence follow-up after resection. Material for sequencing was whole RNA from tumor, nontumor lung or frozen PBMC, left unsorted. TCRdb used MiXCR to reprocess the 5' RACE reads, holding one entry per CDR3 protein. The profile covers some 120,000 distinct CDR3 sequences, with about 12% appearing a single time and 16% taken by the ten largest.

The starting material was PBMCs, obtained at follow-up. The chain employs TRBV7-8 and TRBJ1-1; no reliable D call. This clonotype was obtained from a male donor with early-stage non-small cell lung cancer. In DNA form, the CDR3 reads TGTGCCAGCAGCCCGACCATAGGAGAAGCTTTCTTT. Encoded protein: CASSPTIGEAFF.